The 32 T cell receptor beta chains below all came from one sample that was sequenced in a study of Ad26.COV2.S vaccination and SARS-CoV-2 variants. Stated treatment: some 20 received Ad26.COV2.S at low or high dose, single or two shots; several received placebo; per-sample allocation not given. The study sampled participants on day 63 after the first vaccine or placebo injection. Generated by immunoSEQ multiplex PCR, the TCRdb table keeps only in-frame clones and is missing some. This sample has 400,000 or so clones, with approximately 86% found just once. The material sequenced was peripheral blood, taken in a trial of Ad26.COV2.S vaccine versus placebo. The receptors were gathered from a person aged 18 to 65 who received the Ad26.COV2.S COVID-19 vaccine or a placebo.

This clone appeared a single time. The gene calls are TRBV5-5 and TRBJ2-7; D is uncertain. The CDR3 loop spans 13 amino acids. CDR1 and CDR2 (germline): SGHKS, YYEKEE (reference sequence). Trimming pared 2 bases from V and 2 bases from J, leaving 8 bases between. The CDR3: CASSFETTYEQYF. As DNA, the CDR3 is TGTGCCAGCAGCTTTGAGACAACCTACGAGCAGTACTTC.

J is TRBJ1-2 and V is TRBV19; TRBD1 is a possible D gene (5 bases). Trimming took off 5 bases at V and 4 bases at J, with 11 bases between the two ends. The germline CDR1 and CDR2 sequences are LNHDA and SQIVND (reference sequence). The CDR3 runs to 13 residues. The CDR3 nucleotides are TGTGCCAGTAGTCTCGGGACTCCCTATGGCTACACCTTC. Translated, it gives CASSLGTPYGYTF.

This clone was recorded a few times. The chain combines TRBV5-1 with TRBJ1-6, with D hard to call. Germline CDR1 SGHRS, CDR2 YFSETQ. This CDR3 is built from 14 residues. Deletions cut 0 bases from V and 6 bases from J, with 7 bases between. CDR3 amino acids: CASSLDTTNSPLHF. The CDR3 nucleotides read TGCGCCAGCAGCTTGGACACTACTAATTCACCCCTCCACTTT.

V is TRBV14 and J is TRBJ1-1; D gene ambiguous. The V gene lost 0 bases and the J gene lost 1 base, with 18 bases spanning the gap. CDR3 length equals 18 residues. Germline assignment: CDR1 SGHDN and CDR2 FVKESK. CDR3 amino acids: CASSQDTAGPPRNTEAFF. CDR3 DNA sequence: TGTGCCAGCAGCCAAGATACAGCAGGCCCTCCCCGGAACACTGAAGCTTTCTTT.

The rearrangement links TRBV13 to TRBJ1-2; D gene unclear. Germline CDR1 is PRHDT and CDR2 is FYEKMQ (reference sequence). Trimming removed 5 bases from V and 4 bases from J, with 14 bases in between. This CDR3 region has 14 residues. CDR3 bases: TGTGCCAGCAGCCTACCGCGGGCACCCTATGGCTACACCTTC. Its protein product is CASSLPRAPYGYTF.

The chain joins TRBV7-7 to TRBJ2-3; D gene uncertain. The CDR3 length is 12 residues. Germline values: CDR1 SSHAT, CDR2 FNYEAQ (reference sequence). The germline V and J ends were trimmed by 7 bases and 2 bases, with 7 bases remaining between them. CDR3: CASTITTDTQYF. The CDR3 DNA reads TGTGCCAGCACCATTACCACAGATACGCAGTATTTT.

This clone has just one count. This chain joins TRBV7-9 and TRBJ1-1; 8 nucleotides agree with TRBD1. The CDR3 spans 13 residues. Unmatched junction bases numbered 5, after V lost 4 bases and J lost 7 bases. Germline V gene data show CDR1 as SEHNR and CDR2 as FQNEAQ (reference sequence). CDR3 bases: TGTGCCAGCAGCTGGGGACAGGCTCTTGAAGCTTTCTTT. Its protein product is CASSWGQALEAFF.

The V call is TRBV18, the J call TRBJ1-5; tentative D call: TRBD1 (6 bases). Trimming took off 2 bases at V and 3 bases at J, with 11 bases between the two ends. The germline V gene encodes CDR1 KGHSH and CDR2 LQKENI. The CDR3 covers 15 residues. The CDR3 sequence is CASSPGGALNQPQHF. The CDR3 bases are TGTGCCAGCTCACCAGGGGGGGCGCTCAATCAGCCCCAGCATTTT.

V and J are TRBV30 and TRBJ1-1; a weak D match, TRBD1 (5 bases). Between the trimmed V and J ends, which lost 5 bases and 5 bases, there was a span of 15 bases. The length of the CDR3 is 13 residues. CDR1 and CDR2 (germline): GTSNPN, SVGIG (reference sequence). CDR3 in amino acids: CAWSRGLGTEAFF. The DNA for the CDR3 is TGTGCCTGGTCGAGGGGACTTGGAACTGAAGCTTTCTTT. The entire variable domain, with the rest obtained from reference TRBV30 and TRBJ1-1, is as follows: SQTIHQWPATLVQPVGSPLSLECTVEGTSNPNLYWYRQAAGRGLQLLFYSVGIGQISSEVPQNLSASRPQDRQFILSSKKLLLSDSGFYLCAWSRGLGTEAFFGQGTRLTVV.

The sample holds one count of this clone. The rearrangement links TRBV5-1 to TRBJ2-3, with TRBD1 matching 8 bases. The CDR3 covers 16 residues. CDR1 and CDR2 from the germline V gene are SGHRS and YFSETQ. With V trimmed by 4 bases and J by 5 bases, 12 bases remained unmatched. CDR3: CASSLRAGGAGDTQYF. CDR3 nucleotide sequence: TGCGCCAGCAGCCTTCGGGCAGGGGGCGCGGGAGATACGCAGTATTTT.

CDR3 amino acids: CASSPWDRLRDTIYF. The CDR3 DNA reads TGTGCCAGCAGCCCCTGGGACCGCTTACGAGACACCATATATTTT. This rearrangement joins TRBV28 to TRBJ1-3; D perhaps matches TRBD1 (5 bases). The V end was cut by 6 bases, the J end by 8 bases, with 20 bases between. CDR1 is MDHEN, CDR2 SYDVKM, per germline. The CDR3 is 15 residues long. Together with reference TRBV28 and TRBJ1-3, the CDR3 gives the full variable domain: DVKVTQSSRYLVKRTGEKVFLECVQDMDHENMFWYRQDPGLGLRLIYFSYDVKMKEKGDIPEGYSVSREKKERFSLILESASTNQTSMYLCASSPWDRLRDTIYFGEGSWLTVV.

The rearrangement joins TRBV30 to TRBJ2-1; D could derive from TRBD1 or TRBD2 (5 bases each). Trimming shortened V by 0 bases and J by 3 bases, and 12 bases separated the two germline ends. Germline CDR1 reads GTSNPN; CDR2 reads SVGIG (reference sequence). The CDR3 sequence is 15 residues long. The CDR3 nucleotides are TGTGCCTGGAGTGTAGTGGGGGAATTCTACAATGAGCAGTTCTTC. This gives the protein CAWSVVGEFYNEQFF.

The gene calls are TRBV5-1 and TRBJ2-7; TRBD1 aligns across 9 bases. This CDR3 is 14 amino acids long. Germline-derived CDR1 and CDR2 are SGHRS and YFSETQ. The junction had 3 bases not matched to a gene; V was cut back by 4 bases and J by 1 base. CDR3 loop: CASSRGTGSYEQYF. CDR3 coding DNA: TGCGCCAGCAGCCGAGGGACAGGGTCCTACGAGCAGTACTTC. The full variable domain, its missing parts supplied by reference TRBV5-1 and TRBJ2-7, is KAGVTQTPRYLIKTRGQQVTLSCSPISGHRSVSWYQQTPGQGLQFLFEYFSETQRNKGNFPGRFSGRQFSNSRSEMNVSTLELGDSALYLCASSRGTGSYEQYFGPGTRLTVT.

V usage is TRBV19 and J usage is TRBJ1-2; D might be TRBD1 (5 bases). CDR3 size: 11 residues. Per germline, CDR1 LNHDA and CDR2 SQIVND (reference sequence). V shed 11 bases and J shed 5 bases, with 12 bases lying between them. The CDR3 loop reads CAGTTGYGYTF. The CDR3 coding sequence is TGTGCCGGAACTACAGGTTATGGCTACACCTTC.

Worth noting for this clone: Different DNA sequences within this sample yield the same CDR3. The V call is TRBV18, the J call TRBJ2-7, with D possibly being TRBD1 (6 bases). Per germline, CDR1 KGHSH and CDR2 LQKENI. The CDR3 is 13 residues long. The germline V and J ends were trimmed by 3 bases and 3 bases, with 9 bases remaining between them. For the CDR3, the DNA is TGTGCCAGCTCACCCCCGGACAGCTACGAGCAGTACTTC. Translation gives CASSPPDSYEQYF.

The gene calls are TRBV3-1 (or the pseudogene TRBV3-2) and TRBJ1-1; maybe TRBD1 (5 bases). The length of the CDR3 is 14 residues. The V and J ends lost 1 base and 2 bases respectively, with 8 bases between them. Per germline, CDR1 LGHDT and CDR2 YNNKEL (reference sequence). CDR3 DNA sequence: TGTGCCAGCAGCCAAGCCGGGGGTAACACTGAAGCTTTCTTT. It yields the protein CASSQAGGNTEAFF.

The chain uses TRBV27 and TRBJ2-1; unclear D gene. This CDR3 is 13 amino acids long. The germline V and J ends were trimmed by 2 bases and 4 bases, with 6 bases remaining between them. Germline V gives CDR1 MNHEY, CDR2 SMNVEV (reference sequence). The CDR3 DNA follows: TGTGCCAGCAGTTTAGGAATTTACAATGAGCAGTTCTTC. This sequence encodes CASSLGIYNEQFF.

The V call is TRBV4-1, the J call TRBJ2-2; the D gene is possibly TRBD2 (6 bases). Germline V gene sequence: CDR1 MGHRA, CDR2 YSYEKL. The CDR3 sequence is 16 residues long. Deletions cut 8 bases from V and 0 bases from J, with 16 bases between. CDR3 amino acids: CASSWREGTNTGELFF. The CDR3 nucleotides read TGCGCCAGCTCCTGGAGGGAAGGGACGAACACCGGGGAGCTGTTTTTT.

In DNA, the CDR3 is TGTGCCAGCTACTTGGGCAGGGGGAGGAATGAGCAGTTCTTC. Protein: CASYLGRGRNEQFF. This rearrangement joins TRBV2 to TRBJ2-1, with a tentative D call TRBD1 (7 bases). Trimming removed 8 bases at V and 7 bases at J, with 18 bases between. Germline CDR1 reads SNHLY; CDR2 reads FYNNEI. This CDR3 spans 14 amino acids.

The chain has TRBV3-1 (or the pseudogene TRBV3-2) and TRBJ2-5; TRBD2 is a possible D gene (6 bases). The V gene lost 0 bases and the J gene lost 4 bases, with 18 bases spanning the gap. CDR1 and CDR2 from the germline V gene are LGHDT and YNNKEL (reference sequence). The CDR3 covers 17 residues. The CDR3 loop reads CASSQEWGLREVETQYF. DNA for the CDR3: TGTGCCAGCAGCCAAGAGTGGGGTCTCAGGGAGGTAGAGACCCAGTACTTC.

The V gene is TRBV27, the J gene TRBJ1-3; D is unclear. CDR1 is MNHEY and CDR2 is SMNVEV in the germline V gene (reference sequence). This CDR3 region has 15 residues. Trimming pared 3 bases from V and 0 bases from J, leaving 9 bases between. DNA of the CDR3: TGTGCCAGCAGTTTGTCGGGGAGCTCTGGAAACACCATATATTTT. Its translation: CASSLSGSSGNTIYF.

The V gene is TRBV7-9, the J gene TRBJ2-1; D ambiguous. The CDR3 loop spans 15 amino acids. V was clipped by 3 bases and J by 2 bases, with 11 bases between them. Germline V CDR1 and CDR2: SEHNR, FQNEAQ (reference sequence). This CDR3 is CASSFGRGPYNEQFF. In DNA, the CDR3 is TGTGCCAGCAGCTTTGGCCGCGGCCCCTACAATGAGCAGTTCTTC. The whole variable domain, remainder taken from reference TRBV7-9 and TRBJ2-1, is DTGVSQNPRHKITKRGQNVTFRCDPISEHNRLYWYRQTLGQGPEFLTYFQNEAQLEKSRLLSDRFSAERPKGSFSTLEIQRTEQGDSAMYLCASSFGRGPYNEQFFGPGTRLTVL.

In its sample, this clone was seen a few times. The V and J genes are TRBV7-9 and TRBJ1-1; D unclear. The CDR3 extends over 14 amino acids. V shed 5 bases and J shed 2 bases, with 12 bases lying between them. The V gene's germline CDR1 is SEHNR and CDR2 FQNEAQ (reference sequence). CDR3 amino acids: CASSPGPFNTEAFF. CDR3 nucleotide sequence: TGTGCCAGCAGCCCCGGACCATTTAACACTGAAGCTTTCTTT.

This CDR3 is CASSQGWLAGGSSSYEQYF. CDR3 coding DNA: TGCGCCAGCAGCCAAGGGTGGCTAGCGGGGGGTTCAAGCTCCTACGAGCAGTACTTC. The chain links TRBV4-3 to TRBJ2-7; 11 nucleotides line up with TRBD2. CDR1 is LGHNA, CDR2 YSLEER, per germline. With V trimmed by 1 base and J by 0 bases, 11 bases remained unmatched. This CDR3 has 19 residues.

This sequence joins TRBV5-1 and TRBJ2-7, with D possibly being TRBD1 (5 bases). The ends were cut back, 4 bases at V and 3 bases at J, with 17 bases in the middle. From germline, CDR1 is SGHRS and CDR2 YFSETQ. The CDR3 sequence is 15 residues long. The CDR3: CASSPWVTGSYEQYF. DNA of the CDR3: TGCGCCAGCAGCCCATGGGTCACAGGAAGCTACGAGCAGTACTTC.

The genes are TRBV14 and TRBJ1-4; D possibly corresponds to TRBD1 (6 bases). Germline lookup yields CDR1 SGHDN and CDR2 FVKESK. The CDR3 spans 15 residues. V dropped 1 base and J dropped 5 bases, with 11 bases sitting between them. CDR3 residues: CASSQVQGGNEKLFF. In nucleotides, the CDR3 is TGTGCCAGCAGCCAAGTTCAAGGGGGGAATGAAAAACTGTTTTTT. The whole variable domain, remainder taken from reference TRBV14 and TRBJ1-4, is EAGVTQFPSHSVIEKGQTVTLRCDPISGHDNLYWYRRVMGKEIKFLLHFVKESKQDESGMPNNRFLAERTGGTYSTLKVQPAELEDSGVYFCASSQVQGGNEKLFFGSGTQLSVL.

This chain joins TRBV6-5 and TRBJ2-7; no reliable D call. Germline CDR1 MNHEY, CDR2 SVGAGI. CDR3 length: 14 amino acids. The V end lost 6 bases, the J end lost 0 bases, and 12 bases lay between the germline ends. This CDR3 is CASRASGSSYEQYF. The CDR3 region has the DNA TGTGCCAGCAGAGCCTCTGGCAGCTCCTACGAGCAGTACTTC.

This clone showed up just once. The chain recombines TRBV3-1 (or the pseudogene TRBV3-2) with TRBJ1-3; D not certain. In germline, CDR1 is LGHDT, CDR2 YNNKEL (reference sequence). V lost 4 bases and J lost 0, with 10 bases in between. The length of the CDR3 is 15 residues. The CDR3 bases are TGTGCCAGCAGCCCTCAGCAGAGCTCTGGAAACACCATATATTTT. It is translated as CASSPQQSSGNTIYF.

The chain recombines TRBV27 with TRBJ2-1; 7 nucleotides agree with TRBD1. The length of the CDR3 is 15 residues. The V segment lost 5 bases and the J segment 4 bases; nucleotides outside the gene matches: 8. Per the germline V gene, CDR1 is MNHEY and CDR2 is SMNVEV (reference sequence). The CDR3 region is CASSPLGQTYNEQFF. The CDR3 DNA reads as TGTGCCAGCAGTCCGTTGGGACAGACTTACAATGAGCAGTTCTTC.

The chain combines TRBV5-1 with TRBJ2-2; 8 bases map to TRBD1. This CDR3 has 16 residues. The junction had 3 bases not matched to a gene; V was cut back by 0 bases and J by 2 bases. The germline CDR1 and CDR2 sequences are SGHRS and YFSETQ. The CDR3 coding sequence is TGCGCCAGCAGCTTGGGCAGGGGGCTCAACACCGGGGAGCTGTTTTTT. Translated: CASSLGRGLNTGELFF.

This rearrangement joins TRBV9 to TRBJ2-7, with 10 bases identical to TRBD1. This CDR3 has 17 residues. Looked up from germline, CDR1 is SGDLS and CDR2 is YYNGEE. The ends lost 3 bases at V and 3 bases at J; junction bases unmatched: 12. The CDR3 protein is CASSGSLGTGEFYEQYF. As DNA, the CDR3 is TGTGCCAGCAGCGGAAGCCTGGGGACAGGGGAGTTCTACGAGCAGTACTTC.

The chain is built from TRBV7-2 and TRBJ2-1, with 11 bases identical to TRBD2. The V gene end was trimmed by 1 base and the J gene end by 6 bases; junction bases not matched to a gene: 2. This CDR3 is 15 amino acids long. Looked up from germline, CDR1 is SGHTA and CDR2 is FQGNSA. The CDR3 loop is CASSLVTSGVNEQFF. In nucleotides, the CDR3 is TGTGCCAGCAGCTTAGTGACTAGCGGGGTCAATGAGCAGTTCTTC. The full variable domain, with the rest looked up from reference TRBV7-2 and TRBJ2-1, is GAGVSQSPSNKVTEKGKDVELRCDPISGHTALYWYRQSLGQGLEFLIYFQGNSAPDKSGLPSDRFSAERTGGSVSTLTIQRTQQEDSAVYLCASSLVTSGVNEQFFGPGTRLTVL.